These 30 T cell receptor beta chains originate from one sample sequenced in a study of OX40 agonist ivuxolimab in advanced cancers. The table came from immunoSEQ multiplex PCR; TCRdb's copy has only in-frame clones and leaves some out. The data show roughly 91,000 clones, around nine tenths seen once. Specimen: CD4+ or CD8+ T cells sorted from blood, collected in a trial of the OX40 agonist ivuxolimab. The receptors shown here come from an adult with an advanced solid tumor such as melanoma, head and neck, liver or kidney cancer.

This rearrangement joins TRBV19 to TRBJ1-5; 8 bases line up with TRBD1. Germline V gene data show CDR1 as LNHDA and CDR2 as SQIVND (reference sequence). The J segment lost 5 bases and the V segment lost 7 bases, leaving 7 bases of the junction unmatched. The CDR3 totals 14 residues. The CDR3 DNA is TGTGCCAGTACGCCAGGACAGGGTTATCAGCCCCAGCATTTT. Amino acids: CASTPGQGYQPQHF.

Turning to this clone: Germline and junction disagree at one end, which may indicate a read error. This specimen includes other DNA sequences encoding the same CDR3. The chain combines TRBV6-5 with TRBJ1-5, with a possible D match to TRBD1 (5 bases). Germline lookup yields CDR1 MNHEY and CDR2 SVGAGI. This CDR3 region has 14 residues. The CDR3 loop is CATGRGWGNQPQHF. For the CDR3, the DNA is TGTGCCACCGGCCGGGGTTGGGGCAACCAGCCCCAGCATTTT.

This clone was detected once. The chain has TRBV5-1 and TRBJ1-1; D call uncertain. Germline V CDR1 and CDR2: SGHRS, YFSETQ. The length of the CDR3 is 14 residues. The V end was cut by 1 base, the J end by 2 bases, with 9 bases between. DNA for the CDR3: TGCGCCAGCAGCTTGAAGCAGGATAACACTGAAGCTTTCTTT. Residues: CASSLKQDNTEAFF.

The V call is TRBV7-2, the J call TRBJ1-6; perhaps TRBD1 as D (6 bases). Germline V gives CDR1 SGHTA, CDR2 FQGNSA. The ends were cut back, 1 base at V and 17 bases at J, with 15 bases in the middle. There are 13 residues in the CDR3. The CDR3: CASSLGGRGVFHF. DNA for the CDR3: TGTGCCAGCAGCTTAGGGGGGCGCGGAGTTTTCCACTTT.

V gene TRBV28 combines with J gene TRBJ1-5; D is uncertain. This CDR3 comprises 14 residues. CDR1 and CDR2 (germline): MDHEN, SYDVKM. V was trimmed by 1 base and J by 1 base, leaving 5 bases between them. For the CDR3, the DNA is TGTGCCAGCAGTTTATTGGGGAGCAATCAGCCCCAGCATTTT. Translation: CASSLLGSNQPQHF.

The rearrangement links TRBV11-2 to TRBJ2-3, with D unclear. The germline V gene has CDR1 SGHAT and CDR2 FQNNGV. Trimming took 2 bases from V and 0 from J, leaving 6 bases between them. The CDR3 extends over 14 amino acids. This CDR3 is CASSLQLSTDTQYF. Written as DNA, the CDR3 is TGTGCCAGCAGCTTACAGCTCAGCACAGATACGCAGTATTTT.

The V gene is TRBV30, the J gene TRBJ2-5; 7 nucleotides agree with TRBD1. CDR1 is GTSNPN, CDR2 SVGIG, per germline (reference sequence). The V and J ends lost 1 base and 1 base, in that order; junction bases with no gene match: 0. The CDR3 has 13 residues. The CDR3: CAWSAGGQETQYF. As DNA, the CDR3 is TGTGCCTGGAGTGCAGGGGGCCAAGAGACCCAGTACTTC.

CDR3 in DNA: TGTGCCAGCAGCGTAGGGGTGACCGGGGAGCTGTTTTTT. This gives the protein CASSVGVTGELFF. V gene TRBV9 combines with J gene TRBJ2-2; unclear D gene. V lost 0 bases to trimming and J lost 5 bases, with 5 bases between them. CDR1 and CDR2 from the germline V gene are SGDLS and YYNGEE. CDR3 length: 13 amino acids.

The chain uses TRBV18 and TRBJ1-1, with unresolved D. The CDR3 has 15 amino acids. The germline gives CDR1 KGHSH, CDR2 LQKENI. V dropped 4 bases and J dropped 1 base, with 13 bases sitting between them. The CDR3 sequence is CASSRATGTNTEAFF. In DNA, the CDR3 is TGTGCCAGCTCACGCGCTACGGGAACGAACACTGAAGCTTTCTTT.

This chain links TRBV7-3 with TRBJ2-2; D remains ambiguous. With 2 bases removed from V and 6 bases from J, the gap between germline ends came to 31 bases. Germline V CDR1 and CDR2: SGHTA, FQGTGA. CDR3 length: 21 amino acids. CDR3: CASSLYPSYPSLITFPGELFF. The CDR3 DNA is TGTGCCAGCAGCTTATACCCCTCGTATCCCTCGCTAATTACATTCCCCGGGGAGCTGTTTTTT.

V gene TRBV5-6 combines with J gene TRBJ2-2, with TRBD1 matching 8 bases. The CDR3 is 13 residues long. Germline trimming cut 4 bases from V and 8 bases from J; bases unmatched to any gene: 4. Germline values: CDR1 SGHDT, CDR2 YYEEEE. CDR3 in DNA: TGTGCCAGCAGCCCCCAGGGGGCAGGGGAGCTGTTTTTT. It specifies CASSPQGAGELFF.

V usage is TRBV6-1 and J usage is TRBJ2-5; 9 bases are a match to TRBD1. V trimming: 6 bases; J trimming: 5 bases; junction bases outside the gene matches: 7. The length of the CDR3 is 14 residues. Germline values: CDR1 MNHNS, CDR2 SASEGT. CDR3 loop: CASRDGQGPETQYF. The CDR3 DNA reads TGTGCCAGCAGGGACGGACAGGGGCCGGAGACCCAGTACTTC.

This chain joins TRBV9 and TRBJ1-6; 7 bases match TRBD1. This CDR3 is 15 amino acids long. CDR1 and CDR2 (germline): SGDLS, YYNGEE. The junction had 4 bases not matched to a gene; V was cut back by 0 bases and J by 7 bases. CDR3 in amino acids: CASSVEQGYNSPLHF. CDR3 DNA sequence: TGTGCCAGCAGCGTAGAACAGGGGTACAATTCACCCCTCCACTTT.

The CDR3 nucleotides read TGTGCCAGCTCACCATTAGGGACACTATTGAACACCGGGGAGCTGTTTTTT. Its translation is CASSPLGTLLNTGELFF. V gene TRBV18 combines with J gene TRBJ2-2, with D possibly matching TRBD1 (6 bases). The CDR3 is 17 residues long. Trimming removed 2 bases from V and 1 base from J, with 14 bases in between. The germline V gene encodes CDR1 KGHSH and CDR2 LQKENI.

V usage is TRBV27 and J usage is TRBJ2-2, with D tentatively TRBD2 (5 bases). V was pared by 6 bases and J by 2 bases, with 10 bases between. CDR3 length: 14 residues. Per the germline V gene, CDR1 is MNHEY and CDR2 is SMNVEV (reference sequence). CDR3 residues: CASRLGLNTGELFF. The CDR3 DNA reads TGTGCCAGCAGACTCGGACTTAACACCGGGGAGCTGTTTTTT.

The V gene is TRBV30, the J gene TRBJ1-2; 9 bases agree with TRBD1. CDR1 is GTSNPN and CDR2 is SVGIG in the germline V gene (reference sequence). The CDR3 is 13 residues long. V lost 2 bases to trimming and J lost 8 bases; unmatched junction nucleotides: 6. The CDR3 loop is CAWSFGTGRGYTF. The CDR3 region has the DNA TGTGCCTGGAGTTTCGGGACAGGGCGCGGCTACACCTTC.

This clone was counted once. The chain links TRBV6-5 to TRBJ2-3; a possible D gene is TRBD1 (6 bases). Deletions cut 1 base from V and 1 base from J, with 9 bases between. Germline CDR1 and CDR2: MNHEY and SVGAGI. This CDR3 has 15 amino acids. The CDR3 protein is CASSYWGRGTDTQYF. CDR3 nucleotides: TGTGCCAGCAGTTACTGGGGGCGCGGCACAGATACGCAGTATTTT.

V usage is TRBV7-2 and J usage is TRBJ2-7; TRBD2 agrees at 8 bases. The CDR3 consists of 15 residues. J was trimmed by 0 bases and V by 3 bases; bases with no gene match: 4. CDR1 SGHTA and CDR2 FQGNSA come from the germline V gene. In DNA, the CDR3 is TGTGCCAGCAGCTTCGAGCGGGGGAGCTCCTACGAGCAGTACTTC. Its translation: CASSFERGSSYEQYF.

CDR3 region: CASSVKGRDEQYF. The CDR3 nucleotides are TGTGCCAGCAGCGTAAAAGGGCGCGACGAGCAGTACTTC. V and J are TRBV9 and TRBJ2-7; unclear D gene. The CDR3 has 13 residues. Trimming took 1 base from V and 5 from J, leaving 10 bases between them. Germline V gives CDR1 SGDLS, CDR2 YYNGEE.

The rearrangement links TRBV5-4 to TRBJ2-7; no definite D call. Trimming removed 4 bases from V and 5 bases from J, with 10 bases in between. This CDR3 contains 12 residues. Germline CDR1 reads SGHNT; CDR2 reads YYREEE (reference sequence). The CDR3 sequence is CASSRDSNEQYF. The CDR3, as DNA: TGTGCCAGCAGCCGAGACTCTAACGAGCAGTACTTC.

The chain is built from TRBV28 and TRBJ1-1; TRBD1 matches at 8 bases. Germline V gives CDR1 MDHEN, CDR2 SYDVKM. The CDR3 extends over 16 amino acids. With 6 bases clipped from V and 0 bases from J, the junction kept 9 bases outside the gene matches. In DNA, the CDR3 is TGTGCCAGCAGGAACAGGGGGTCGTCGTTGAACACTGAAGCTTTCTTT. Amino acids: CASRNRGSSLNTEAFF.

This clone occurred a few times. The chain employs TRBV7-2 and TRBJ2-2; D might be TRBD1 or TRBD2, each matching 5 bases. Trimming took off 0 bases at V and 3 bases at J, with 8 bases between the two ends. CDR1 is SGHTA, CDR2 FQGNSA, per germline. The CDR3 length is 15 residues. The CDR3 is CASSLALGDTGELFF. The DNA of the CDR3 is TGTGCCAGCAGCTTAGCGCTGGGGGACACCGGGGAGCTGTTTTTT.

Of note for this clone: This sample includes further DNA sequences coding for the same CDR3. The rearrangement links TRBV5-1 to TRBJ2-5; D unclear. V dropped 2 bases and J dropped 1 base, with 0 bases sitting between them. Germline CDR1 is SGHRS and CDR2 is YFSETQ. The CDR3 loop spans 11 amino acids. The CDR3: CASSFQETQYF. CDR3 nucleotides: TGCGCCAGCAGCTTCCAAGAGACCCAGTACTTC.

The chain couples TRBV7-2 to TRBJ1-3, with D unresolved. Trimming cost V 3 bases and J 0 bases, with 9 bases left between them. CDR3 length equals 15 residues. In germline, CDR1 is SGHTA, CDR2 FQGNSA. DNA of the CDR3: TGTGCCAGCAGCTTCGGTTTTGGCTCTGGAAACACCATATATTTT. Translating gives CASSFGFGSGNTIYF.

The chain couples TRBV7-6 to TRBJ1-1; 7 bases line up with TRBD1. This CDR3 is 14 amino acids long. The V and J ends lost 5 bases and 1 base, in that order; junction bases with no gene match: 4. The germline CDR1 and CDR2 sequences are SGHVS and FNYEAQ. CDR3 in amino acids: CASSRGQENTEAFF. Written as DNA, the CDR3 is TGTGCCAGCAGCCGCGGACAGGAGAACACTGAAGCTTTCTTT.

The chain joins TRBV6-5 to TRBJ2-7; 8 nucleotides agree with TRBD1. This CDR3 spans 15 amino acids. From germline, CDR1 is MNHEY and CDR2 SVGAGI. Unmatched junction bases numbered 3, after V lost 2 bases and J lost 0 bases. DNA of the CDR3: TGTGCCAGCAGTTACGTCGACAGGGGCTCCTACGAGCAGTACTTC. Its translation: CASSYVDRGSYEQYF.

On this clone itself: At one end, the junction sequence differs from germline, possibly due to a read error. J is TRBJ2-1 and V is TRBV7-2; 10 positions match TRBD2. Germline V gene sequence: CDR1 SGHTA, CDR2 FQGNSA. There are 15 residues in the CDR3. CDR3 DNA sequence: TGTGCCAGCAGCATAGCGGGGGGCCAGCTTAATGAGCAGTTCTTC. Translated: CASSIAGGQLNEQFF.

V gene TRBV5-4 combines with J gene TRBJ2-3; TRBD2 aligns across 12 bases. The trim removed 4 bases at V and 1 base at J, leaving 4 bases unmatched. CDR1 is SGHNT, CDR2 YYREEE, per germline (reference sequence). This CDR3 contains 16 residues. CDR3 in amino acids: CASSERLAGGTDTQYF. CDR3 DNA: TGTGCCAGCAGCGAAAGACTAGCGGGGGGCACAGATACGCAGTATTTT.

The chain has TRBV4-3 and TRBJ2-5, with TRBD2 matching over 8 bases. CDR1 LGHNA and CDR2 YSLEER come from the germline V gene. V lost 0 bases and J lost 7; bases outside the gene matches: 7. The CDR3 loop spans 15 amino acids. CDR3 sequence reads: CASSQEAGGDGTQYF. In DNA, the CDR3 is TGCGCCAGCAGCCAAGAGGCGGGAGGCGATGGGACCCAGTACTTC.

The CDR3 protein is CASSFRTSGNTIYF. In DNA, the CDR3 is TGTGCCAGCAGCTTTCGGACCTCTGGAAACACCATATATTTT. The chain recombines TRBV5-6 with TRBJ1-3, with D uncertain. The germline V gene encodes CDR1 SGHDT and CDR2 YYEEEE. Trimming cost V 2 bases and J 0 bases, with 6 bases left between them. The length of the CDR3 is 14 residues.